A selection of T cell receptor beta chains follows, all from one sample in a study of shared clonotypes between healthy human individuals. Clones were read by immunoSEQ multiplex PCR, and TCRdb kept only the in-frame ones, dropping some. The sample gives over a million clones, around 76% of which show up once; approximately 1.5% is in the top ten. Input material: memory CD4+ T cells sorted from blood. Every receptor here comes from a man younger than 35 in good health. The CDR3 runs from the conserved cysteine through the conserved F or W. Fields, in order: V gene, clone size, D gene, J gene, CDR3 DNA, CDR3 protein. A D gene is named only where the DNA matches it firmly. Clone size, where shown, is once, few, many, or a class for clones that have expanded.

v_gene: TRBV10-3; abundance: -; d_gene: -; j_gene: TRBJ2-5; CDR3nt: TGTGCCATCAGTGCGGGAGAAGGTACCCAGTACTTC; CDR3aa: CAISAGEGTQYF
v_gene: TRBV2; abundance: -; d_gene: -; j_gene: TRBJ2-1; CDR3nt: TGTGCCAGCACCAAGGCGGGAAATGGAGATGAGCAGTTCTTC; CDR3aa: CASTKAGNGDEQFF
v_gene: TRBV19; abundance: -; d_gene: -; j_gene: TRBJ1-5; CDR3nt: TGTGCCAGTAGTACAAAAGTTAATCAGCCCCAGCATTTT; CDR3aa: CASSTKVNQPQHF
v_gene: TRBV4-3; abundance: -; d_gene: -; j_gene: TRBJ2-5; CDR3nt: TGCGCCAGCAGCCCTAGACACCAAGAGACCCAGTACTTC; CDR3aa: CASSPRHQETQYF
v_gene: TRBV4-1; abundance: -; d_gene: -; j_gene: TRBJ2-3; CDR3nt: TGCGCCAGCAGCCAAGATGCGTTGCAGGGTGGGGATACGCAGTATTTT; CDR3aa: CASSQDALQGGDTQYF
v_gene: TRBV29-1; abundance: -; d_gene: TRBD1; j_gene: TRBJ2-1; CDR3nt: TGCAGCGTTCCCCCAGGGGGAGACTACAATGAGCAGTTCTTC; CDR3aa: CSVPPGGDYNEQFF
v_gene: TRBV19; abundance: once; d_gene: -; j_gene: TRBJ2-2; CDR3nt: TGTGCCAGTAGTATTTACGGGACCCCCGGCGGCGGGGAGCTGTTTTTT; CDR3aa: CASSIYGTPGGGELFF
v_gene: TRBV18; abundance: -; d_gene: TRBD1; j_gene: TRBJ1-5; CDR3nt: TGTGCCAGCTCACTATCGACAGGGGAACGTCAGCCCCAGCATTTT; CDR3aa: CASSLSTGERQPQHF
v_gene: TRBV5-4; abundance: -; d_gene: -; j_gene: TRBJ2-3; CDR3nt: TGTGCCAGCAGCCTAGGACGGATCACAGATACGCAGTATTTT; CDR3aa: CASSLGRITDTQYF
v_gene: TRBV28; abundance: -; d_gene: -; j_gene: TRBJ1-5; CDR3nt: TGTGCCAGCAGTCCTCTAGGGGGAGGCAATCAGCCCCAGCATTTT; CDR3aa: CASSPLGGGNQPQHF
v_gene: TRBV7-9; abundance: -; d_gene: TRBD1; j_gene: TRBJ2-3; CDR3nt: TGTGCCAGCAGCCGACAGGGGGTGCCTCTCGGGAGAACAGATACGCAGTATTTT; CDR3aa: CASSRQGVPLGRTDTQYF
v_gene: TRBV2; abundance: -; d_gene: -; j_gene: TRBJ1-6; CDR3nt: TGTGCCAGCACCGAGACGGGTGATAATTCACCCCTCCACTTT; CDR3aa: CASTETGDNSPLHF
v_gene: TRBV25-1; abundance: once; d_gene: TRBD2; j_gene: TRBJ2-7; CDR3nt: TGTGCCAGTTCGCGTCTAGCGGGGGCTGAGCAGTACTTC; CDR3aa: CASSRLAGAEQYF